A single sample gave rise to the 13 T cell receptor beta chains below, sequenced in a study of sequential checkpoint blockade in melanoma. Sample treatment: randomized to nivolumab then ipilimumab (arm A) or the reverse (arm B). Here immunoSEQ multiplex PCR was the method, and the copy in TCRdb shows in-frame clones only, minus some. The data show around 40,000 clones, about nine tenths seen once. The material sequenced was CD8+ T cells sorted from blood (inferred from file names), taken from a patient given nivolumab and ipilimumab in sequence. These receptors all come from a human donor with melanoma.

CDR3 bases: TGTGCCAGCAGCTTTGAACAGGGGGGCTACGAGCAGTACTTC. Encoded protein: CASSFEQGGYEQYF. The chain recombines TRBV7-2 with TRBJ2-7; 8 nucleotides match TRBD1. CDR1 is SGHTA and CDR2 is FQGNSA in the germline V gene. Trimming removed 3 bases from V and 3 bases from J; junction bases left unmatched: 4. This CDR3 comprises 14 residues.

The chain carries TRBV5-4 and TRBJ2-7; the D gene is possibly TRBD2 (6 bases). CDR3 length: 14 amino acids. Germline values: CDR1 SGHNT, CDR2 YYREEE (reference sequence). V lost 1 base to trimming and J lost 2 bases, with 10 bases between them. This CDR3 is CASSLYSGAYEQYF. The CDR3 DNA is TGTGCCAGCAGCTTGTATTCGGGGGCCTACGAGCAGTACTTC.

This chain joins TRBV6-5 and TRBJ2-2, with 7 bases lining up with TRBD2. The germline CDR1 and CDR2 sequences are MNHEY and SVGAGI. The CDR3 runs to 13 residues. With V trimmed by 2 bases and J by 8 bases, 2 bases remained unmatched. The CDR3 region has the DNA TGTGCCAGCAGTTACGGCGGGAGAGGGGAGCTGTTTTTT. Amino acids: CASSYGGRGELFF.

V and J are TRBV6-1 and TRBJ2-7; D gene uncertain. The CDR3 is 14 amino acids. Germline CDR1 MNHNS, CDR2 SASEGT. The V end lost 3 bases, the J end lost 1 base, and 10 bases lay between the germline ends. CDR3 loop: CASSDRFPSYEQYF. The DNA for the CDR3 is TGTGCCAGCAGTGACAGGTTCCCGTCCTACGAGCAGTACTTC.

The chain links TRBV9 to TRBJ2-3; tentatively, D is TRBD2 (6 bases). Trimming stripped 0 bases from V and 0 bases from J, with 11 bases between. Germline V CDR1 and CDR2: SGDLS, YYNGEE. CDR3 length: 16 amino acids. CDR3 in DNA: TGTGCCAGCAGCGTAGTCGCGGGGATTAGCACAGATACGCAGTATTTT. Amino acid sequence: CASSVVAGISTDTQYF.

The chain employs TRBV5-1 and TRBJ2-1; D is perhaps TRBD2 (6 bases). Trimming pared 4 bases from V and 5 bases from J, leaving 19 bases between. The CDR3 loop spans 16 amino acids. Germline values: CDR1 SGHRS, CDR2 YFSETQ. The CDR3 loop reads CASSTLASPLDNEQFF. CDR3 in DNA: TGCGCCAGCAGCACCCTAGCGAGCCCCCTGGACAATGAGCAGTTCTTC. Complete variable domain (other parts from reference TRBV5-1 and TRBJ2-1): KAGVTQTPRYLIKTRGQQVTLSCSPISGHRSVSWYQQTPGQGLQFLFEYFSETQRNKGNFPGRFSGRQFSNSRSEMNVSTLELGDSALYLCASSTLASPLDNEQFFGPGTRLTVL.

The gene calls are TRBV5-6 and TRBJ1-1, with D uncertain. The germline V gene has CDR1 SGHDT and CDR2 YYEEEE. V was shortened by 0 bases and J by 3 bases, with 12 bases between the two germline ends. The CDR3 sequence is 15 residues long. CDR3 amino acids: CASSLEISQYTEAFF. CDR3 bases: TGTGCCAGCAGCTTGGAGATCAGTCAGTACACTGAAGCTTTCTTT.

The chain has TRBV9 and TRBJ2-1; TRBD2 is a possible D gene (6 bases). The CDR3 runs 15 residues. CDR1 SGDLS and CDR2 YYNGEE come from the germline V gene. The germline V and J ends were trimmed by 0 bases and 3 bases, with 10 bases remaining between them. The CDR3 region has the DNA TGTGCCAGCAGCGTAGGTAGACTAGGCTACAATGAGCAGTTCTTC. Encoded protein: CASSVGRLGYNEQFF. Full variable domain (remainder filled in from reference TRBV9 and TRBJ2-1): DSGVTQTPKHLITATGQRVTLRCSPRSGDLSVYWYQQSLDQGLQFLIQYYNGEERAKGNILERFSAQQFPDLHSELNLSSLELGDSALYFCASSVGRLGYNEQFFGPGTRLTVL.

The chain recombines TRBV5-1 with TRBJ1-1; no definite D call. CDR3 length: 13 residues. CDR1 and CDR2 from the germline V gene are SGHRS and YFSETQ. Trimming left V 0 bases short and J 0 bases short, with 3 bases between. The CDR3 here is CASSLAVNTEAFF. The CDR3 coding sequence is TGCGCCAGCAGCTTGGCCGTGAACACTGAAGCTTTCTTT.

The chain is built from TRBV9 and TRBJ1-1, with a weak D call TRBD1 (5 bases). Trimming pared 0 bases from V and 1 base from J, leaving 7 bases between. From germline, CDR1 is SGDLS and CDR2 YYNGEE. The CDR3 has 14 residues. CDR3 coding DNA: TGTGCCAGCAGCGTAGAAGGGGCGAACACTGAAGCTTTCTTT. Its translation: CASSVEGANTEAFF.

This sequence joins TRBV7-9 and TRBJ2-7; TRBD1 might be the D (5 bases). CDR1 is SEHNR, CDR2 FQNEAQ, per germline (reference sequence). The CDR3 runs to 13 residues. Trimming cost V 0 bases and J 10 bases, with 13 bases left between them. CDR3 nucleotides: TGTGCCAGCAGCTTAGCGCAGGGATCGCGCCAGTACTTC. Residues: CASSLAQGSRQYF.

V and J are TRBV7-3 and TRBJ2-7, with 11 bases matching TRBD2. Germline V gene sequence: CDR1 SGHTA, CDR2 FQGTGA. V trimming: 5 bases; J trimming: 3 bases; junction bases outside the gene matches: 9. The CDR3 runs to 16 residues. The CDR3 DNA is TGTGCCAGCAGCAATACCGTTAGCGGGAGGGACTACGAGCAGTACTTC. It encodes CASSNTVSGRDYEQYF.

CDR3 in amino acids: CASSYGAPGYTF. CDR3 DNA: TGTGCCAGCAGTTACGGGGCCCCCGGCTACACCTTC. The chain couples TRBV6-6 to TRBJ1-2; a possible D gene is TRBD1 (5 bases). This CDR3 contains 12 residues. From germline, CDR1 is MNHNY and CDR2 SVGAGI (reference sequence). Trimming cost V 2 bases and J 8 bases, with 9 bases left between them.